What follows describes a single TCR beta chain. The source of the sample is a study of cytomegalovirus exposure and HLA in healthy donors. Whereas donors were nominally healthy upon sampling, unrecorded immune exposures were probable. It was with 60 Vbeta and 13 Jbeta primers that the PCR ran. TCRdb's copy holds only in-frame clones and misses some; the assay was immunoSEQ multiplex PCR. The sample has 150,000 to 200,000 clones, just under 80% seen once. J lost 4 bases, V lost 3 bases, and 10 bases had no gene match. Germline V CDR1 and CDR2: WSHSY, SAAADI. The CDR3 extends over 17 amino acids. The sequencing input was PBMCs. V and J are TRBV10-2 and TRBJ2-5; 11 bases agree with TRBD1. The source of this sequence is a woman in her thirties in good health and CMV-seronegative. Here the CDR3 reads CASSDPPGTGGIETQYF. DNA for the CDR3: TGCGCCAGCAGTGACCCACCCGGGACAGGGGGGATAGAGACCCAGTACTTC.